Here is one TCR beta chain with its context. No antigen is known for it. Within one base of it there is no much larger clone, and no base qualities were kept. Collaborating institutions collected whole blood in K2EDTA tubes following their own protocols. For TCRbeta analysis, collaborators shipped samples as frozen whole blood, isolated PBMCs, or DNA extracted from either of those sample types. TCRbeta CDR3 regions were amplified from genomic DNA using the immunoSEQ Assay, a bias-controlled multiplex PCR. In the authors' own workflow: The number of nucleated cells in each sample was estimated from the amplification of reference gene primers within the assay. To quantify the absolute abundance of each unique TCRbeta CDR3 rearrangement, sequence reads were collapsed and filtered. For each sample, productive Simpson clonality was calculated as the square root of Simpson's diversity index over productive rearrangements. TCRdb carries this immuneACCESS record with in-frame sequences only. Its versions omit some clonotypes, under half of them owing to an unresolved V gene in the studies checked, with the rest unexplained. The V and J calls and clone size are taken from that table; D and trimming were inferred from the DNA. Counted in this sample were approximately 230,000 clones; 87% of them appeared once. Roughly 3% of the sample is in the top ten clones.

These data belong to a study of blood T cell repertoires in COVID-19 (dated by TCRdb to 2019 to 2021). Looking at the study overall: Collaborator samples came from the United States, Italy and Spain and covered acute and convalescent phases of COVID-19. The prospective study material was composed of cDNA or gDNA derived from T cells, B-cell-depleted T cells, or PBMCs. Deeply sampled blood TCRbeta repertoires from subjects exposed to, actively infected with, or recovered from COVID-19 were included in the dataset. The repertoires were released in a freely available public database intended as a resource for research on the immune response to SARS-CoV-2. Samples were obtained from the ongoing ImmuneRACE study (first 160 participants) and from roughly 1,300 subjects provided by 6 global collaborators. The sample metadata nearly always contained a de-identified subject ID, COVID-19 status, age in years and sex. Where available, HLA class I and class II types were taken from metadata supplied by the sample provider and were not determined by assay-based typing. Summary of the overall study and its limitations: The quantity of clinical and demographic metadata differed by source and by participant and was supplied without curation.

The CDR3 has 12 amino acids, counting the end cysteine and phenylalanine. The sequence is cut down to CDR3 DNA, 36 bases in frame from base 1. Relative to germline, V is 5 bases shorter and J is 7 bases shorter, with 9 bases between their ends. Rearrangement joined TRBV12-3 or TRBV12-4 to TRBJ2-1, with no confident D gene call. Sequencing was done on a sample of peripheral blood. The clonotype was recovered from a man younger than 35 with active or convalescent COVID-19. The nucleotide sequence reads TGTGCCAGCAGTATAGGTTCGAATGAGCAGTTCTTC. Translation gives CASSIGSNEQFF.